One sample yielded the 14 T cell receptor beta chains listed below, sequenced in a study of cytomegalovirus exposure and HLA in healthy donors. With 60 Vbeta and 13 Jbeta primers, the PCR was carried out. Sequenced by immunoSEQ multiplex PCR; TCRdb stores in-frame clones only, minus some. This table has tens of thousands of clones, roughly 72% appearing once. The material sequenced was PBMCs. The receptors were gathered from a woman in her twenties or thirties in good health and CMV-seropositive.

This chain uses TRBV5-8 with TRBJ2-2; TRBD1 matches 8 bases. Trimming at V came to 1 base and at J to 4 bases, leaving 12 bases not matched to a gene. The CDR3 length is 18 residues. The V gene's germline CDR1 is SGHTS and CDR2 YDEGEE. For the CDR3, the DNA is TGTGCCAGCAGCTTGCGGCGACAGGGGCAATCGATCACCGGGGAGCTGTTTTTT. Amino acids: CASSLRRQGQSITGELFF.

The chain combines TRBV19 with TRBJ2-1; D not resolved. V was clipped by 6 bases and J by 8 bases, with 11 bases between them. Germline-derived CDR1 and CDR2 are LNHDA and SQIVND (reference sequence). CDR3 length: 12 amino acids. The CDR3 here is CASSSRSHEQFF. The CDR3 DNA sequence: TGTGCCAGTAGCTCCAGGTCCCATGAGCAGTTCTTC. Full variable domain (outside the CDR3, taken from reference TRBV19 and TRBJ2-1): DGGITQSPKYLFRKEGQNVTLSCEQNLNHDAMYWYRQDPGQGLRLIYYSQIVNDFQKGDIAEGYSVSREKKESFPLTVTSAQKNPTAFYLCASSSRSHEQFFGPGTRLTVL.

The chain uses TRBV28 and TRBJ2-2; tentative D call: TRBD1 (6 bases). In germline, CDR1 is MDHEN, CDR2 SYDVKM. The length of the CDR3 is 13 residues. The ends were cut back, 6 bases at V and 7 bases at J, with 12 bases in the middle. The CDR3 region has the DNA TGTGCCAGCAGAGGGGGTTTAGTCGGGGAGCTGTTTTTT. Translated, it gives CASRGGLVGELFF.

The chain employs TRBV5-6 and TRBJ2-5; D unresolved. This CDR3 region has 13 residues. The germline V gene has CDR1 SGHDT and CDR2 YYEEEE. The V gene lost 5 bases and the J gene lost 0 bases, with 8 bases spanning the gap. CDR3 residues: CASSSVYQETQYF. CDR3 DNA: TGTGCCAGCAGTTCAGTGTACCAAGAGACCCAGTACTTC.

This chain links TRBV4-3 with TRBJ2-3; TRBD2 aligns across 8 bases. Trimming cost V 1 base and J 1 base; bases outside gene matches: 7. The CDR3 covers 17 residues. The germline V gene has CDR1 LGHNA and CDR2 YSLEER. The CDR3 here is CASSQGPPAGGTDTQYF. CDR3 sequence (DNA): TGCGCCAGCAGCCAAGGGCCCCCAGCGGGGGGCACAGATACGCAGTATTTT.

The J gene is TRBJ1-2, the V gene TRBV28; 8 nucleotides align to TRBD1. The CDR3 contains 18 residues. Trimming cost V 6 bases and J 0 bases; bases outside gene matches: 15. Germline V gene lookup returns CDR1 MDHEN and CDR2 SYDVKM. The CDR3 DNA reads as TGTGCCAGCAGAGGGGCTTGGGGACAGGACCTAGCTAACTATGGCTACACCTTC. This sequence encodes CASRGAWGQDLANYGYTF.

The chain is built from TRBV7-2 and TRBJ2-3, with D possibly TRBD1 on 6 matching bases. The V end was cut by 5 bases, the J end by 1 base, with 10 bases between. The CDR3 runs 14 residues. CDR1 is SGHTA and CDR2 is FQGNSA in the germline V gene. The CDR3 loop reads CASSPGVGTDTQYF. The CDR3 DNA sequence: TGTGCCAGCAGCCCAGGGGTAGGCACAGATACGCAGTATTTT.

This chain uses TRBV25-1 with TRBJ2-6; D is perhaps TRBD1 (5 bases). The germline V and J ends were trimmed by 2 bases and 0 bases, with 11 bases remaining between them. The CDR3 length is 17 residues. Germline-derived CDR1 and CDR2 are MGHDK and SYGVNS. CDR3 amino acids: CASSESRAVSGANVLTF. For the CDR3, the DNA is TGTGCCAGCAGTGAAAGCAGGGCAGTCTCTGGGGCCAACGTCCTGACTTTC.

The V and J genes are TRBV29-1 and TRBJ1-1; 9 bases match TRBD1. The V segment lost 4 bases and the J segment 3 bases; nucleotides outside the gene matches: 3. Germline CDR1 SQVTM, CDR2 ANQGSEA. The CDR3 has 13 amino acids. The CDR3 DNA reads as TGCAGCGTTGCCAGGACAGGGGACACTGAAGCTTTCTTT. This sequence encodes CSVARTGDTEAFF.

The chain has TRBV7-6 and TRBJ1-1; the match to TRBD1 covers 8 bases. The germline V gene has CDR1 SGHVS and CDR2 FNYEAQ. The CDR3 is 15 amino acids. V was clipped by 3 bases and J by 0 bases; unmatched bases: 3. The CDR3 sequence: CASSLSTGVNTEAFF. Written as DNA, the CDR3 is TGTGCCAGCAGCTTGTCGACAGGGGTGAACACTGAAGCTTTCTTT.

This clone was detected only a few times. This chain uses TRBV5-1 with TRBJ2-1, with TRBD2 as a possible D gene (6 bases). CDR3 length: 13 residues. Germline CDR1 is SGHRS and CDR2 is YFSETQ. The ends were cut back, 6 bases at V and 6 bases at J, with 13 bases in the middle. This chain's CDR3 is CASKLGGANEQFF. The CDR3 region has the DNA TGCGCCAGCAAGCTAGGCGGGGCCAATGAGCAGTTCTTC.

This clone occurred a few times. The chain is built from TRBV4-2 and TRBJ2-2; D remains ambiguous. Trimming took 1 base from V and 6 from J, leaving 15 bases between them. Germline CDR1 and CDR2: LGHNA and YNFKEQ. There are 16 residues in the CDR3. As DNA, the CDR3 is TGTGCCAGCAGCCAAGTTTTCAGCGCTGATGCCGGGGAGCTGTTTTTT. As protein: CASSQVFSADAGELFF.

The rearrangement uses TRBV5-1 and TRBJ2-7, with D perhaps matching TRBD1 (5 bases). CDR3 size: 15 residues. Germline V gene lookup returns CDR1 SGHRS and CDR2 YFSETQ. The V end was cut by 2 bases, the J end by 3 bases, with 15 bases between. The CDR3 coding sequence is TGCGCCAGCAGCTTAGGGGATAACAGCCTCTACGAGCAGTACTTC. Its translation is CASSLGDNSLYEQYF.

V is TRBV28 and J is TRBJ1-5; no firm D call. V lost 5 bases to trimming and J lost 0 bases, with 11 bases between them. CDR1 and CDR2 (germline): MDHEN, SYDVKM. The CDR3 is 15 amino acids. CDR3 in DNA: TGTGCCAGCAGTCCTAGGCAGAATAGCAATCAGCCCCAGCATTTT. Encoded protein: CASSPRQNSNQPQHF.